One sample yielded the 22 T cell receptor beta chains listed below, sequenced in a study of blood T cell repertoires in COVID-19. Sequencing was performed with immunoSEQ multiplex PCR; in TCRdb, only in-frame clones are kept and a portion is missing. The sample includes 200,000 to 300,000 clones, over 75% of them seen just once. Sequenced sample: peripheral blood. The receptors stem from a man younger than 40 who had recovered from COVID-19.

The chain couples TRBV2 to TRBJ2-5, with 10 bases fitting TRBD1. Germline trimming cut 3 bases from V and 5 bases from J; bases unmatched to any gene: 0. CDR3 length equals 13 residues. Germline V gene lookup returns CDR1 SNHLY and CDR2 FYNNEI. In DNA, the CDR3 is TGTGCCAGCAGTGAGGACAGGGGGGAGACCCAGTACTTC. Protein sequence: CASSEDRGETQYF.

The V gene is TRBV6-5, the J gene TRBJ1-1; D remains unclear. Germline CDR1 and CDR2: MNHEY and SVGAGI. The CDR3 loop spans 13 amino acids. Trimming pared 7 bases from V and 2 bases from J, leaving 11 bases between. The CDR3 DNA follows: TGTGCCAGCAAGCATACAGATAACACTGAAGCTTTCTTT. Its translation is CASKHTDNTEAFF.

The chain carries TRBV6-5 and TRBJ1-1; D remains ambiguous. The germline gives CDR1 MNHEY, CDR2 SVGAGI. The CDR3 has 14 amino acids. V shed 7 bases and J shed 4 bases, with 16 bases lying between them. Here the CDR3 reads CASKKTYLGTEAFF. In DNA, the CDR3 is TGTGCCAGCAAAAAGACATACCTGGGCACTGAAGCTTTCTTT.

The CDR3 DNA is TGTGCCAGCAGCCGGGGACATCGAGAGACCCAGTACTTC. This gives the protein CASSRGHRETQYF. The rearrangement uses TRBV7-9 and TRBJ2-5; D is possibly TRBD1 (6 bases). Germline loops: CDR1 SEHNR, CDR2 FQNEAQ (reference sequence). CDR3 size: 13 residues. V was cut by 5 bases and J by 4 bases, with 11 bases left in between.

The genes are TRBV5-1 and TRBJ2-5; 12 bases are a match to TRBD2. Looked up from germline, CDR1 is SGHRS and CDR2 is YFSETQ. V lost 4 bases and J lost 5; bases outside the gene matches: 6. The CDR3 spans 15 residues. The DNA of the CDR3 is TGCGCCAGCAGCCCTAGCGGGGGGGCCGGCGAGACCCAGTACTTC. This gives the protein CASSPSGGAGETQYF.

This chain links TRBV9 with TRBJ2-1; 11 bases match TRBD2. This CDR3 has 16 amino acids. Germline assignment: CDR1 SGDLS and CDR2 YYNGEE. With 0 bases clipped from V and 4 bases from J, the junction kept 3 bases outside the gene matches. In nucleotides, the CDR3 is TGTGCCAGCAGCGTAGGGGTAGCGGGGGGGTACAATGAGCAGTTCTTC. It codes for CASSVGVAGGYNEQFF.

This clone was detected a few times. Other nucleotide sequences in the sample specify the same CDR3. V and J are TRBV27 and TRBJ1-1, with TRBD1 identical over 7 bases. The germline V gene has CDR1 MNHEY and CDR2 SMNVEV (reference sequence). The CDR3 covers 13 residues. The trim removed 3 bases at V and 5 bases at J, leaving 3 bases unmatched. The chain's CDR3 is CASSFNRGTEAFF. For the CDR3, the DNA is TGTGCCAGCAGTTTTAACAGGGGAACTGAAGCTTTCTTT.

The genes are TRBV28 and TRBJ2-2, with 7 positions matching TRBD2. This CDR3 region has 15 residues. The trim removed 8 bases at V and 1 base at J, leaving 7 bases unmatched. Per germline, CDR1 MDHEN and CDR2 SYDVKM. This chain's CDR3 is CASGGDRQNTGELFF. CDR3 in DNA: TGTGCCAGCGGGGGGGACCGCCAGAACACCGGGGAGCTGTTTTTT.

This chain links TRBV18 with TRBJ2-7; TRBD1 matches 10 bases. CDR3 length: 15 residues. CDR1 is KGHSH, CDR2 LQKENI, per germline. V lost 3 bases, J lost 1 base, and 3 bases stayed unmatched. The CDR3 is CASSPGDRGSYEQYV. The CDR3 nucleotides are TGTGCCAGCTCACCTGGGGACAGGGGTTCCTACGAGCAGTACGTC.

This chain joins TRBV11-2 and TRBJ2-3; perhaps TRBD2 as D (6 bases). CDR3 length equals 17 residues. Germline V gene sequence: CDR1 SGHAT, CDR2 FQNNGV. V was trimmed by 1 base and J by 3 bases, leaving 17 bases between them. The CDR3 here is CASSLVGFGGRTDTQYF. The DNA of the CDR3 is TGTGCCAGCAGCTTAGTGGGCTTCGGGGGTCGGACAGATACGCAGTATTTT.

This rearrangement joins TRBV29-1 to TRBJ2-1; possibly TRBD1 for D (6 bases). The ends were cut back, 6 bases at V and 11 bases at J, with 17 bases in the middle. The CDR3 extends over 12 amino acids. Per the germline V gene, CDR1 is SQVTM and CDR2 is ANQGSEA. The CDR3 DNA follows: TGCAGCGTAACCTTCGAGACAGGAAAGCAGTTCTTC. As protein: CSVTFETGKQFF.

The chain links TRBV2 to TRBJ2-1; 9 nucleotides match TRBD1. In germline, CDR1 is SNHLY, CDR2 FYNNEI. V was pared by 7 bases and J by 4 bases, with 2 bases of the junction left unmatched. The CDR3 covers 13 residues. Written as DNA, the CDR3 is TGTGCCAGCACGGACAGGGGATACAATGAGCAGTTCTTC. It is translated as CASTDRGYNEQFF.

The rearrangement joins TRBV1 to TRBJ2-7; the table calls TRBD1, which could not be checked here. TRBV1 is classified as a pseudogene. The CDR3 has 13 amino acids. CDR3 sequence (DNA): TGCACCAGCAGCCAGCCCAGGCTCTACGAGCAGTACTTC. Encoded protein: CTSSQPRLYEQYF.

The chain couples TRBV5-1 to TRBJ2-3, with 7 bases identical to TRBD2. Per germline, CDR1 SGHRS and CDR2 YFSETQ. V lost 2 bases and J lost 2; bases outside the gene matches: 8. There are 16 residues in the CDR3. CDR3 amino acids: CASSLAGRVITDTQYF. The CDR3 nucleotides read TGCGCCAGCAGCTTAGCGGGGCGGGTCATCACAGATACGCAGTATTTT.

The V gene is TRBV2, the J gene TRBJ1-5; D unresolved. V dropped 3 bases and J dropped 1 base, with 7 bases sitting between them. The length of the CDR3 is 14 residues. Looked up from germline, CDR1 is SNHLY and CDR2 is FYNNEI. CDR3: CASSERRSNQPQHF. The CDR3 nucleotides read TGTGCCAGCAGTGAGAGGAGAAGCAATCAGCCCCAGCATTTT.

The genes are TRBV4-1 and TRBJ1-4; 9 positions match TRBD1. Germline CDR1 is MGHRA and CDR2 is YSYEKL. This CDR3 is built from 15 residues. V shed 4 bases and J 8 bases; nucleotides not matched to a gene: 8. CDR3 amino acids: CASSRITGGLEKLFF. The CDR3, as DNA: TGCGCCAGCAGCCGAATAACAGGGGGCTTGGAAAAACTGTTTTTT.

The chain combines TRBV25-1 with TRBJ1-1, with a tentative D call TRBD1 (5 bases). Trimming pared 3 bases from V and 0 bases from J, leaving 11 bases between. The CDR3 has 15 amino acids. Germline CDR1 reads MGHDK; CDR2 reads SYGVNS. DNA for the CDR3: TGTGCCAGCAGTGAGGAGGGGCCGATGAACACTGAAGCTTTCTTT. Translated: CASSEEGPMNTEAFF.

A note on this clone: Its ends do not fully match the called genes, so a read error is possible. The chain uses TRBV5-1 and TRBJ2-5; D uncertain. The CDR3 sequence is 14 residues long. From germline, CDR1 is SGHRS and CDR2 YFSETQ. In DNA form, the CDR3 reads TGCGCCAGCAGATTGGACCGGTATTGGGAGACCCAGTACTTC. Its protein is CASRLDRYWETQYF.

The J gene is TRBJ2-1, the V gene TRBV27; TRBD2 aligns across 11 bases. CDR1 is MNHEY, CDR2 SMNVEV, per germline (reference sequence). V lost 4 bases to trimming and J lost 6 bases; unmatched junction nucleotides: 8. The CDR3 is made up of 16 amino acids. The CDR3 reads CASSSLAGGEGNEQFF. The CDR3 coding sequence is TGTGCCAGCAGTTCCTTAGCGGGGGGGGAAGGCAATGAGCAGTTCTTC.

This clone has more than one count but fewer than ten. The chain uses TRBV10-3 and TRBJ1-2; D is perhaps TRBD1 (6 bases). V lost 8 bases and J 0 bases, leaving 10 bases between the germline ends. CDR1 and CDR2 from the germline V gene are ENHRY and SYGVKD. This CDR3 is 13 amino acids long. This CDR3 is CAISQGTNYGYTF. In DNA, the CDR3 is TGTGCCATCTCACAGGGTACTAACTATGGCTACACCTTC.

V gene TRBV3-1 (or the pseudogene TRBV3-2) combines with J gene TRBJ2-2; maybe TRBD2 (5 bases). V lost 2 bases and J 5 bases, leaving 15 bases between the germline ends. This CDR3 comprises 16 residues. Germline CDR1 LGHDT, CDR2 YNNKEL (reference sequence). CDR3 bases: TGTGCCAGCAGCCAATTCGGGTCTAGCCGGACCGGGGAGCTGTTTTTT. Its protein product is CASSQFGSSRTGELFF.

This chain uses TRBV19 with TRBJ2-5; TRBD1 matches at 7 bases. Germline V gene sequence: CDR1 LNHDA, CDR2 SQIVND (reference sequence). Trimming at V came to 2 bases and at J to 3 bases, leaving 15 bases not matched to a gene. There are 18 residues in the CDR3. The CDR3: CASSIKKHRGRGEETQYF. DNA for the CDR3: TGTGCCAGTAGTATAAAGAAACACAGGGGACGGGGTGAAGAGACCCAGTACTTC.